These 15 T cell receptor beta chains originate from one sample sequenced in a study of human T cells and chemical hapten exposure. The time point here: patch test 3, about 24 weeks after DPC sensitization. The treatment here: therapeutic diphenylcyclopropenone sensitization with weekly scalp DPC. TCRdb fed the RACE reads into MiXCR, producing one record per CDR3 protein. The profile shows 97,000 or so distinct CDR3 sequences, 25% to 30% of them singletons. The starting material was whole blood, obtained in connection with sensitization to the hapten diphenylcyclopropenone (DPC). All receptors come from a man in his forties with alopecia areata. Some clones in this sample may be carry-over from other donors' samples.

The chain has TRBV18 and TRBJ2-1, with 9 positions matching TRBD1. The germline gives CDR1 KGHSH, CDR2 LQKENI. Trimming at V came to 6 bases and at J to 15 bases, leaving 15 bases not matched to a gene. The CDR3 totals 14 residues. The CDR3 reads CASSPGTGYQLTFF. The CDR3 DNA is TGTGCCAGCTCGCCGGGGACAGGGTATCAGTTGACGTTCTTC.

This clonotype was picked up one time. The chain joins TRBV28 to TRBJ1-4; D remains unclear. Germline-derived CDR1 and CDR2 are MDHEN and SYDVKM. Trimming stripped 2 bases from V and 3 bases from J, with 25 bases between. This CDR3 contains 20 residues. The DNA of the CDR3 is TGTGCCAGCAGTTTAGGTGTTCGGTCTGCAGCCCCCTGGGCTAATGAAAAACTGTTTTTT. It yields the protein CASSLGVRSAAPWANEKLFF.

There are many counts of this clonotype. The CDR3 DNA sequence: TGTGCCAGCAGCTTCGGCCAGGCCAAAAACATTCAGTACTTC. Translation: CASSFGQAKNIQYF. The rearrangement links TRBV7-2 to TRBJ2-4; D is ambiguous. Per the germline V gene, CDR1 is SGHTA and CDR2 is FQGNSA. V was trimmed by 3 bases and J by 1 base, leaving 7 bases between them. This CDR3 comprises 14 residues.

This clonotype showed up just once. The chain employs TRBV6-2 or TRBV6-3 and TRBJ2-2; TRBD1 aligns across 9 bases. Trimming at V came to 6 bases and at J to 4 bases, leaving 3 bases not matched to a gene. The CDR3 loop spans 14 amino acids. CDR1 is MNHEY and CDR2 is SVGEGT in the germline V gene. This CDR3 is CASRDRGGTGELFF. In DNA form, the CDR3 reads TGTGCCAGCAGGGACAGGGGAGGCACCGGGGAGCTGTTTTTT.

This clonotype showed up many times. The chain joins TRBV13 to TRBJ2-7, with TRBD2 identical over 7 bases. After removal of 0 bases from V and 1 base from J, the junction contained 3 bases not matched to a gene. Germline V lookup: CDR1 PRHDT, CDR2 FYEKMQ (reference sequence). CDR3 size: 15 residues. CDR3 bases: TGTGCCAGCAGCTTAGGGGGGGAGGGATCCTACGAGCAGTACTTC. This encodes CASSLGGEGSYEQYF.

V usage is TRBV6-5 and J usage is TRBJ1-1; 8 nucleotides match TRBD1. This CDR3 is built from 12 residues. Germline CDR1 and CDR2: MNHEY and SVGAGI. With V trimmed by 6 bases and J by 11 bases, 8 bases remained unmatched. CDR3 in amino acids: CASSYGQGAAFF. The CDR3 nucleotides are TGTGCCAGCAGCTACGGACAGGGCGCGGCTTTCTTT.

The V call is TRBV9, the J call TRBJ2-3; D gene ambiguous. This CDR3 is 14 amino acids long. Germline V gene sequence: CDR1 SGDLS, CDR2 YYNGEE. V was cut by 0 bases and J by 5 bases, with 10 bases left in between. CDR3 coding DNA: TGTGCCAGCAGCGTAGTATCTGGGATAGATACGCAGTATTTT. Protein: CASSVVSGIDTQYF.

The chain combines TRBV18 with TRBJ1-1; D is unclear. This CDR3 spans 12 amino acids. Germline V gene lookup returns CDR1 KGHSH and CDR2 LQKENI. V gave up 0 bases and J gave up 11 bases, with 10 bases separating them. The CDR3 nucleotides read TGTGCCAGCTCACCACCAGGGAGGCGCGCTTTCTTT. Protein sequence: CASSPPGRRAFF.

This rearrangement joins TRBV14 to TRBJ2-1; 7 nucleotides align to TRBD1. The CDR3 length is 16 residues. Germline V gene sequence: CDR1 SGHDN, CDR2 FVKESK. J was trimmed by 0 bases and V by 3 bases; bases with no gene match: 5. The CDR3 loop reads CASSQNRGHSYNEQFF. Here the CDR3 DNA reads TGTGCCAGCAGCCAGAACAGGGGACACTCCTACAATGAGCAGTTCTTC.

This clonotype occurred a few times. The chain couples TRBV3-1 to TRBJ2-3; weak D call: TRBD2 (5 bases). CDR1 is LGHDT, CDR2 YNNKEL, per germline (reference sequence). This CDR3 comprises 18 residues. V lost 0 bases and J lost 2, with 18 bases in between. The DNA of the CDR3 is TGTGCCAGCAGCCAAGATGTAATTCTCCCGAGGGCCACAGATACGCAGTATTTT. It yields the protein CASSQDVILPRATDTQYF.

This clonotype was seen more than once but under ten times. The junction differs from germline at one of its ends, possibly a read error. The chain employs TRBV28 and TRBJ2-1; 7 bases line up with TRBD2. CDR1 and CDR2 from the germline V gene are MDHEN and SYDVKM. This CDR3 comprises 16 residues. DNA of the CDR3: TGTGCCAGCAGTTCCCTCAAGCGGGACTCCCACAATGAGCAGTTCTTC. As protein: CASSSLKRDSHNEQFF.

On this clonotype itself: Relative to the germline gene, one junction end is altered; a read error may explain this. The CDR3 is CASSFTSGSGNVQFF. CDR3 coding DNA: TGTGCCAGCAGCTTCACTAGCGGGAGTGGTAATGTGCAGTTCTTC. V and J are TRBV7-8 and TRBJ2-1; 11 bases are a match to TRBD2. Germline CDR1 reads SGHVS; CDR2 reads FQNEAQ. This CDR3 contains 15 residues.

This clonotype was picked up a small number of times. The chain's CDR3 is CASSLARVGDGYTF. In nucleotides, the CDR3 is TGCGCCAGCAGCTTGGCTAGGGTAGGAGATGGCTACACCTTC. The chain is built from TRBV5-1 and TRBJ1-2, with D unclear. This CDR3 is built from 14 residues. Trimming took off 0 bases at V and 6 bases at J, with 12 bases between the two ends. Germline CDR1 reads SGHRS; CDR2 reads YFSETQ.

This clonotype was found a few times. The chain is built from TRBV2 and TRBJ1-1; 8 bases are shared with TRBD1. This CDR3 is 15 amino acids long. V was clipped by 7 bases and J by 3 bases; unmatched bases: 10. Germline-derived CDR1 and CDR2 are SNHLY and FYNNEI. CDR3 in amino acids: CASIFWGTGDTEAFF. CDR3 coding DNA: TGTGCCAGCATCTTTTGGGGGACAGGAGACACTGAAGCTTTCTTT.

This clonotype has a handful of counts. This chain uses TRBV5-1 with TRBJ2-2; 9 bases are shared with TRBD1. Trimming took 4 bases from V and 1 from J; bases not matched to a gene: 8. The CDR3 covers 17 residues. Germline CDR1 reads SGHRS; CDR2 reads YFSETQ. This CDR3 reads CASSHDRGFVNTGELFF. In DNA form, the CDR3 reads TGCGCCAGCAGCCACGACAGGGGGTTTGTGAACACCGGGGAGCTGTTTTTT.